The 13 T cell receptor beta chains below were found in one sample sequenced in a study of identifying expanded T cells in peripheral blood. TCRdb's copy holds only in-frame clones and misses some; the assay was immunoSEQ multiplex PCR. The sample includes approximately 90,000 clones, about nine tenths of them seen just once. The sequencing input was blood. Every receptor here comes from a person between 18 and 75 years old in good health.

The rearrangement links TRBV19 to TRBJ1-5, with D hard to call. The CDR3 has 15 residues. Germline-derived CDR1 and CDR2 are LNHDA and SQIVND (reference sequence). Trimming shortened V by 5 bases and J by 2 bases, and 13 bases separated the two germline ends. CDR3 coding DNA: TGTGCCAGTAGTCCACCTGGACGGCGCAATCAGCCCCAGCATTTT. It is translated as CASSPPGRRNQPQHF.

The rearrangement joins TRBV19 to TRBJ1-1; tentatively, D is TRBD1 (5 bases). The V end was cut by 1 base, the J end by 4 bases, with 22 bases between. The germline CDR1 and CDR2 sequences are LNHDA and SQIVND (reference sequence). This CDR3 comprises 18 residues. Here the CDR3 reads CASSIGPGLAGVSTEAFF. The CDR3 bases are TGTGCCAGTAGTATAGGCCCGGGACTAGCGGGAGTTTCCACTGAAGCTTTCTTT.

The chain uses TRBV10-3 and TRBJ2-5; maybe TRBD2 (6 bases). This CDR3 is built from 14 residues. Germline lookup yields CDR1 ENHRY and CDR2 SYGVKD. V was trimmed by 2 bases and J by 2 bases, leaving 9 bases between them. The CDR3 here is CAISEGRRQETQYF. In DNA, the CDR3 is TGTGCCATCAGTGAGGGGAGGAGGCAAGAGACCCAGTACTTC.

This sequence joins TRBV5-1 and TRBJ2-3; 10 nucleotides match TRBD1. The CDR3 is 15 amino acids. V gave up 3 bases and J gave up 4 bases; unmatched junction bases: 5. The germline V gene encodes CDR1 SGHRS and CDR2 YFSETQ. CDR3 sequence reads: CASSSTTGGADTQYF. The CDR3 bases are TGCGCCAGCAGCTCGACGACAGGGGGCGCAGATACGCAGTATTTT.

CDR3 coding DNA: TGTGCCAGCGTCCCCATGCGGAGCAGCAATCAGCCCCAGCATTTT. This sequence encodes CASVPMRSSNQPQHF. The genes are TRBV6-1 and TRBJ1-5; D unclear. Germline V gives CDR1 MNHNS, CDR2 SASEGT. The CDR3 is made up of 15 amino acids. Deletions cut 8 bases from V and 1 base from J, with 15 bases between.

V is TRBV28 and J is TRBJ1-5; weak D call: TRBD1 (6 bases). Trimming left V 5 bases short and J 5 bases short, with 13 bases between. There are 14 residues in the CDR3. The germline V gene has CDR1 MDHEN and CDR2 SYDVKM. CDR3 bases: TGTGCCAGCAGTGATATGGGGGCCTATCAGCCCCAGCATTTT. Translation: CASSDMGAYQPQHF.

The rearrangement uses TRBV30 and TRBJ1-3; no reliable D call. Trimming took 5 bases from V and 2 from J, leaving 13 bases between them. CDR1 GTSNPN and CDR2 SVGIG come from the germline V gene (reference sequence). The CDR3 loop spans 14 amino acids. CDR3 sequence (DNA): TGTGCCTGGGATCACCAGGAGACTGGAAACACCATATATTTT. It codes for CAWDHQETGNTIYF.

The chain employs TRBV6-5 and TRBJ1-6; no reliable D call. Trimming left V 2 bases short and J 10 bases short, with 6 bases between. The CDR3 is 12 amino acids. In germline, CDR1 is MNHEY, CDR2 SVGAGI. CDR3 DNA: TGTGCCAGCAGTTACGGCAGCTCACCCCTCCACTTT. Its translation is CASSYGSSPLHF.

The chain combines TRBV5-4 with TRBJ2-7; D possibly uses TRBD1 or TRBD2 (6 bases each). Germline CDR1 reads SGHNT; CDR2 reads YYREEE (reference sequence). V gave up 0 bases and J gave up 7 bases, with 14 bases separating them. CDR3 size: 14 residues. CDR3 coding DNA: TGTGCCAGCAGCTTGGATCCGGGGGCAGGTGAGCAGTACTTC. Its protein is CASSLDPGAGEQYF.

This clone was recorded only once. Other DNA sequences in this sample translate to the same CDR3. J is TRBJ2-7 and V is TRBV30, with a possible D match to TRBD2 (5 bases). Germline CDR1 GTSNPN, CDR2 SVGIG (reference sequence). The ends were cut back, 0 bases at V and 2 bases at J, with 11 bases in the middle. This CDR3 contains 14 residues. The CDR3 sequence is CAWSVPPGTYEQYF. The CDR3 DNA reads TGTGCCTGGAGTGTACCCCCCGGGACCTACGAGCAGTACTTC.

CDR3 sequence: CASCVQGPPDPLHF. CDR3 DNA: TGCGCCAGCTGCGTACAGGGGCCCCCAGATCCCCTCCACTTT. This chain connects TRBV5-1 to TRBJ1-6; 7 bases match TRBD1. Germline V gene lookup returns CDR1 SGHRS and CDR2 YFSETQ. This CDR3 contains 14 residues. V lost 7 bases, J lost 13 bases, and 14 bases stayed unmatched. Based on the CDR3 plus reference TRBV5-1 and TRBJ1-6, the full variable domain is KAGVTQTPRYLIKTRGQQVTLSCSPISGHRSVSWYQQTPGQGLQFLFEYFSETQRNKGNFPGRFSGRQFSNSRSEMNVSTLELGDSALYLCASCVQGPPDPLHFGNGTRLTVT.

This clone was seen only once. The V gene is TRBV7-9, the J gene TRBJ1-2; the D gene is possibly TRBD1 (5 bases). From germline, CDR1 is SEHNR and CDR2 FQNEAQ (reference sequence). The V end lost 5 bases, the J end lost 0 bases, and 10 bases lay between the germline ends. The CDR3 length is 14 residues. This chain's CDR3 is CASSLTASNYGYTF. CDR3 DNA: TGTGCCAGCAGCCTGACAGCTTCTAACTATGGCTACACCTTC.

This sequence joins TRBV28 and TRBJ2-2; a possible D gene is TRBD2 (5 bases). CDR1 is MDHEN, CDR2 SYDVKM, per germline. V lost 4 bases and J 3 bases, leaving 15 bases between the germline ends. The CDR3 contains 16 residues. CDR3 DNA: TGTGCCAGCAGTTCTGGACTCCAAGCTTACACCGGGGAGCTGTTTTTT. Protein product: CASSSGLQAYTGELFF.